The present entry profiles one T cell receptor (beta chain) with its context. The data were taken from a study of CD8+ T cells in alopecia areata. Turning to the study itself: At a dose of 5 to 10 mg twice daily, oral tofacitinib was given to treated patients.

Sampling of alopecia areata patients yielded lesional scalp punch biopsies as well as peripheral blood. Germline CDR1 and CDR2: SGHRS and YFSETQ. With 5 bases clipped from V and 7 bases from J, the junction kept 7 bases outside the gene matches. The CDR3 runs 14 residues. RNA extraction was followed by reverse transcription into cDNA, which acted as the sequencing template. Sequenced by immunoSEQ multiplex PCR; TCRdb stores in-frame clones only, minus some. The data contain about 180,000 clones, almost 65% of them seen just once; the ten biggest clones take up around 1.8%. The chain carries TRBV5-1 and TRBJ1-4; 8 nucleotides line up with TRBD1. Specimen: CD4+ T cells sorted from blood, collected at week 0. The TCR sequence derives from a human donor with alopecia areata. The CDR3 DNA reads TGCGCCAGCAGTGATCAGGGGGCACCTGAAAAACTGTTTTTT. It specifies CASSDQGAPEKLFF.